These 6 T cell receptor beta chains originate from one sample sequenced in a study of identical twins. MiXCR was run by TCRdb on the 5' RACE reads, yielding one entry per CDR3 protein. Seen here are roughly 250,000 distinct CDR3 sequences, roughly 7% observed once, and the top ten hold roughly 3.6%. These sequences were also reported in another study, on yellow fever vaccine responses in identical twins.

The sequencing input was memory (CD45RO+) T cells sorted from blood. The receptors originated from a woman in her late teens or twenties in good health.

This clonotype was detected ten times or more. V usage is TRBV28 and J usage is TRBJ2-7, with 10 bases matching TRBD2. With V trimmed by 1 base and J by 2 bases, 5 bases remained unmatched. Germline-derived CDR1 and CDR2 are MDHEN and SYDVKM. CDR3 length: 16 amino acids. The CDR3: CASSLFEAGGPYEQYF. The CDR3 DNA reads TGTGCCAGCAGTTTATTCGAAGCGGGAGGGCCCTACGAGCAGTACTTC.

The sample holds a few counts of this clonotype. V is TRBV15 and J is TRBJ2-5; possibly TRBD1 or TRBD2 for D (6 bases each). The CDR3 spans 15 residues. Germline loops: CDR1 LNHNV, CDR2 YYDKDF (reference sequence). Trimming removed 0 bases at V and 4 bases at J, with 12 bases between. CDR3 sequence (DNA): TGTGCCACCAGCAGAGAGCTGGGGGGCGGAGAGACCCAGTACTTC. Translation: CATSRELGGGETQYF.

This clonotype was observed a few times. Here the CDR3 DNA reads TGTGCCAGCAGCTGCCACACCAGGGCGGGAGACCAAGAGACCCAGTACTTC. Protein: CASSCHTRAGDQETQYF. V and J are TRBV7-3 and TRBJ2-5, with 7 nucleotides matching TRBD2. Germline V gene data show CDR1 as SGHTA and CDR2 as FQGTGA. V was clipped by 4 bases and J by 0 bases; unmatched bases: 11. The CDR3 is 17 amino acids.

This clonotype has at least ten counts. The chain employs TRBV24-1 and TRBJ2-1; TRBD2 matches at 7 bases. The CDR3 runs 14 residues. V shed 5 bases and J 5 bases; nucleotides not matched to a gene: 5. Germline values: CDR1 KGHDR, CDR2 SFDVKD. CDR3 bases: TGTGCCACCAGTGGGGGGGGTATCGACAATGAGCAGTTCTTC. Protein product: CATSGGGIDNEQFF.

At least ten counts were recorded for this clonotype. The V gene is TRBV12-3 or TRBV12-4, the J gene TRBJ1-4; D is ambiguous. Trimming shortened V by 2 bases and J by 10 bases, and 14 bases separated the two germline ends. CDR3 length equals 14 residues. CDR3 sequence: CASSLSSVAGKLFF. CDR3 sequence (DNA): TGTGCCAGCAGTTTATCGAGCGTGGCTGGAAAACTGTTTTTT.

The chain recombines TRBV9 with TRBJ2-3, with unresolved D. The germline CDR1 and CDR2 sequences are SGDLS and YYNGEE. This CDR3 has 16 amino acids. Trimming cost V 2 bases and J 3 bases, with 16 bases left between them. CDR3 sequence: CASSVSPGGITDTQYF. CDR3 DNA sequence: TGTGCCAGCAGCGTCTCCCCAGGCGGAATAACAGATACGCAGTATTTT.